The rows below give T cell receptor beta chains drawn from one sample of a study of blood T cell repertoires in COVID-19. Profiled with immunoSEQ multiplex PCR; TCRdb holds only in-frame clones, not every one. The table has hundreds of thousands of clones, approximately 88% seen once. Sequences were obtained from peripheral blood. Receptors originate from a woman aged 25 to 39 with COVID-19, enrolled during active disease. Each CDR3 is given with its conserved first and last residue. The D gene is left open where the match is weak. A row's size may be missing; if present it is once, few, many or a size class.

d_gene,v_gene,abundance,j_gene,CDR3nt,CDR3aa
.,TRBV28,.,TRBJ1-1,TGTGCCAGCAGTTTCGGGGGGCGCACTGAAGCTTTCTTT,CASSFGGRTEAFF
TRBD1,TRBV4-3,.,TRBJ1-2,TGCGCCAGCAGCCGCGGACAGGGGAGAGTCTACACCTTC,CASSRGQGRVYTF
TRBD1,TRBV12-3/TRBV12-4,few,TRBJ1-5,TGTGCCAGCAGTTTAGGACAGGGTCAGCCCCAGCATTTT,CASSLGQGQPQHF
TRBD1,TRBV5-6,.,TRBJ1-6,TGTGCCAGCAGCTTGAGGGGGCATTCTGGTTCACCCCTCCACTTT,CASSLRGHSGSPLHF
.,TRBV5-6,.,TRBJ1-6,TGTGCCAGCAGGGACTTTCAGGAGTATAATTCACCCCTCCACTTT,CASRDFQEYNSPLHF
TRBD1,TRBV18,.,TRBJ2-4,TGTGCCAGCTCACCCCTGCAACGGACAGGGTTGCTAGCCAAAAACATTCAGTACTTC,CASSPLQRTGLLAKNIQYF
.,TRBV5-1,.,TRBJ2-2,TGCGCCAGCAGCTCATGGGAGTTCAAAACCGGGGAGCTGTTTTTT,CASSSWEFKTGELFF
TRBD1,TRBV7-9,.,TRBJ1-6,TGTGCCAGCAGCCGGGACAGGGAAGTATCACCCCTCCACTTT,CASSRDREVSPLHF
.,TRBV30,once,TRBJ1-1,TGTGCCTGGAGTGTACAAAGGGTCCGGGAATTT,CAWSVQRVREF
.,TRBV3-1/TRBV3-2,.,TRBJ1-2,TGTGCCAGCAGCCAGACGACAGCAAAGCGGGATGGCTACACCTTC,CASSQTTAKRDGYTF
TRBD1,TRBV27,.,TRBJ1-2,TGTGCCAGCAGTTTAGGGGGGACAGGGCCCCCGGGCTATGGCTACACCTTC,CASSLGGTGPPGYGYTF
.,TRBV5-1,once,TRBJ2-3,TGCGCCAGCAGCCCGACGTGGACTAGCACAGATACGCAGTATTTT,CASSPTWTSTDTQYF
TRBD1,TRBV19,.,TRBJ2-2,TGTGCCAGTAGGTCCGGAGGACAGGGGGCCGGGGAGCTGTTTTTT,CASRSGGQGAGELFF
.,TRBV6-6,few,TRBJ1-4,TGTGCCAGCAGTTACTCATCAAGTTGGGGAGATGAAAAACTGTTTTTT,CASSYSSSWGDEKLFF
.,TRBV28,.,TRBJ1-5,TGTGCCAGCAGTTTAGAAAGCCCGTTGAGCAATCAGCCCCAGCATTTT,CASSLESPLSNQPQHF
TRBD2,TRBV18,.,TRBJ2-1,TGTGCCAGCTCACCTTTTAGCGGGAGGGCCGTTGAGCAGTTCTTC,CASSPFSGRAVEQFF
.,TRBV12-3/TRBV12-4,.,TRBJ2-3,TGTGCCAGCAGTTTTCTAGATACGCAGTATTTT,CASSFLDTQYF
TRBD1,TRBV4-1,.,TRBJ1-4,TGCGCCAGCAGCCAAGATCGGGGACAGGGGAGTGAAAAACTGTTTTTT,CASSQDRGQGSEKLFF
.,TRBV5-1,.,TRBJ1-2,TGCGCCAGCAGCTTGGAATGGGCAACCTATGGCTACACCTTC,CASSLEWATYGYTF
.,TRBV28,once,TRBJ1-6,TGTGCCAGCAGGTACCAGGGTATACAGATTTATAATTCACCCCTCCACTTT,CASRYQGIQIYNSPLHF
TRBD1,TRBV11-3,.,TRBJ2-2,TGTGCCAGCAGACCAACTTCCGGGACAGGGGAGTTCGGGGAGCTGTTTTTT,CASRPTSGTGEFGELFF
.,TRBV3-1/TRBV3-2,.,TRBJ2-5,TGTGCCAGCAGCCAAGGTGCAGTCCAAGAGACCCAGTACTTC,CASSQGAVQETQYF
TRBD1,TRBV30,.,TRBJ2-2,TGTGCCTGGAGAAACAGGGGGAGGGGGGAGCTGTTTTTT,CAWRNRGRGELFF
TRBD1,TRBV30,.,TRBJ1-6,TGTGCCTGGAGCTTGACAGGGAATTCACCCCTCCACTTT,CAWSLTGNSPLHF
.,TRBV21-1,.,TRBJ2-7,.,CASSKADSFAGGTYEQYF
TRBD1,TRBV6-2/TRBV6-3,.,TRBJ1-2,TGTGCCAGCAGCGGCTATAGACAGGGTAACTATGGCTACACCTTC,CASSGYRQGNYGYTF
TRBD2,TRBV2,.,TRBJ2-3,TGTGCCAGCAGTGTACTAGCGGGGGAGGATACGCAGTATTTT,CASSVLAGEDTQYF
.,TRBV4-3,.,TRBJ1-2,TGCGCCAGCAGCCAGATCCGACAGGTCTATGGCTACACCTTC,CASSQIRQVYGYTF
.,TRBV4-3,.,TRBJ2-3,TGCGCCAGCAGCCAAGATTCGGCAGGAACCCATTTGTCTGATACGCAGTATTTT,CASSQDSAGTHLSDTQYF
TRBD1,TRBV6-2/TRBV6-3,.,TRBJ1-6,TGTGCCAGCAGTTACCGACAGGGGGCCGGGTTGAATTCACCCCTCCACTTT,CASSYRQGAGLNSPLHF
.,TRBV29-1,.,TRBJ1-2,TGCAGCGCCCAAAGCGGAGACTATGGCTACACCTTC,CSAQSGDYGYTF
.,TRBV7-6,.,TRBJ2-5,TGTGCCAGCAGCTTAGGGGGAGGGGGAGACCAGTACTTC,CASSLGGGGDQYF
.,TRBV5-1,.,TRBJ2-7,TGCGCCAGCAGCTCCGCGGGACCCCTGACCTACGAGCAGTACTTC,CASSSAGPLTYEQYF
.,TRBV5-8,.,TRBJ2-1,TGTGCCAGCAGCCGGAGGGGGCCCCTTCAATACAATGAGCAGTTCTTC,CASSRRGPLQYNEQFF
.,TRBV10-2,.,TRBJ1-4,TGCGCCAGCAGTGAGCCAGGGTGGGATGAAAAACTGTTTTTT,CASSEPGWDEKLFF
.,TRBV2,.,TRBJ1-5,TGTGCCAGCAGGATCAGGGATGGGAGCAATCAGCCCCAGCATTTT,CASRIRDGSNQPQHF
.,TRBV9,.,TRBJ2-1,TGTGCCAGCAGCGTAGGGCTAGCCGGGCACAATGAGCAGTTCTTC,CASSVGLAGHNEQFF
TRBD1,TRBV9,.,TRBJ2-1,TGTGCCAGCAGCGTGTCTCTTACAGGGGGCTCCTACAATGAGCAGTTCTTC,CASSVSLTGGSYNEQFF
TRBD2,TRBV4-3,.,TRBJ2-3,TGCGCCAGCAGCCAAGAGAGCGGGAGGCCGGGAGATACGCAGTATTTT,CASSQESGRPGDTQYF
TRBD1,TRBV12-3/TRBV12-4,.,TRBJ1-1,TGTGCCAGCAGTCCACAGGGGTACACTGAAGCTTTCTTT,CASSPQGYTEAFF
TRBD1,TRBV7-9,.,TRBJ2-5,TGTGCCAGCAGTATGGGACAGGCTCAAGAGACCCAGTACTTC,CASSMGQAQETQYF
.,TRBV10-2,.,TRBJ1-1,TGCGCCAGCAGTGGGGCGGGCACTGAAGCTTTCTTT,CASSGAGTEAFF
TRBD1,TRBV5-8,once,TRBJ2-1,TGTGCCAGCAGCTTGAAGGGCAGGGGGCCCGCGTCCCCTGAGCAGTTCTTC,CASSLKGRGPASPEQFF
.,TRBV28,.,TRBJ1-1,TGTGCCAGCAGTTTTGTCACGGGCACTGAAGCTTTCTTT,CASSFVTGTEAFF
TRBD1,TRBV5-4,.,TRBJ1-3,TGTGCCAGCAGCTCTACAGGGGGCGGAAACACCATATATTTT,CASSSTGGGNTIYF
TRBD2,TRBV29-1,.,TRBJ2-1,TGCAGCGTTCGGGCTAGCGGGAGGAGCTCCTACAATGAGCAGTTCTTC,CSVRASGRSSYNEQFF
.,TRBV7-9,.,TRBJ2-3,TGTGCCAGCAGCTTAGGGGTAGCGGGCACAGATACGCAGTATTTT,CASSLGVAGTDTQYF
TRBD1,TRBV6-5,.,TRBJ1-1,TGTGCCAGCAGTTACTCACCGGGACAGATGAACACTGAAGCTTTCTTT,CASSYSPGQMNTEAFF
.,TRBV3-1/TRBV3-2,.,TRBJ2-3,TGTGCCAGCAGTCTAACCCGAGATACGCAGTATTTT,CASSLTRDTQYF
.,TRBV15,.,TRBJ2-5,TGTGCCACCAGCAGAGGGGGGCGGCAAGAGACCCAGTACTTC,CATSRGGRQETQYF
.,TRBV4-3,.,TRBJ1-2,TGCGCCAGCAGCCAAGATGGGGCCGGGGGGGACGGCTACACCTTC,CASSQDGAGGDGYTF
.,TRBV2,few,TRBJ1-1,TGTGCCAGCAGAGACCTCACAAGAGAGGTAGAAGCTTTCTTT,CASRDLTREVEAFF
TRBD2,TRBV9,.,TRBJ2-1,TGTGCCAGCAGCGTTTACAGCGGGAGAATTGGCTCCTACAATGAGCAGTTCTTC,CASSVYSGRIGSYNEQFF
.,TRBV21-1,few,TRBJ2-3,TGTGCCAGCAGCAAAAGCCCAACCGGGACACCCAGCACAGATACGCAGTATTTT,CASSKSPTGTPSTDTQYF